This TCR beta chain is from a study of sequential checkpoint blockade in melanoma. By sample fraction, this clone is medium-sized. Germline V CDR1 and CDR2: SGDLS, YYNGEE. This CDR3 contains 15 residues. Trimming cost V 3 bases and J 1 base, with 11 bases left between them. The treatment was: randomized to nivolumab then ipilimumab (arm A) or the reverse (arm B). Some clones are missing from TCRdb's copy, which holds only in-frame ones; the method was immunoSEQ multiplex PCR. This sample has around 3,000 clones; around 17% occur once, and the top ten carry roughly 21%. The starting material was tumor tissue (inferred from file names), obtained from a patient given nivolumab and ipilimumab in sequence. This TCR was sampled from a human donor with melanoma. The rearrangement joins TRBV9 to TRBJ2-1; D is ambiguous. CDR3 bases: TGTGCCAGCAGCGAGCAAGGGAATTCCTACAATGAGCAGTTCTTC. Translated: CASSEQGNSYNEQFF. Together with reference TRBV9 and TRBJ2-1, the CDR3 gives the full variable domain: DSGVTQTPKHLITATGQRVTLRCSPRSGDLSVYWYQQSLDQGLQFLIQYYNGEERAKGNILERFSAQQFPDLHSELNLSSLELGDSALYFCASSEQGNSYNEQFFGPGTRLTVL.